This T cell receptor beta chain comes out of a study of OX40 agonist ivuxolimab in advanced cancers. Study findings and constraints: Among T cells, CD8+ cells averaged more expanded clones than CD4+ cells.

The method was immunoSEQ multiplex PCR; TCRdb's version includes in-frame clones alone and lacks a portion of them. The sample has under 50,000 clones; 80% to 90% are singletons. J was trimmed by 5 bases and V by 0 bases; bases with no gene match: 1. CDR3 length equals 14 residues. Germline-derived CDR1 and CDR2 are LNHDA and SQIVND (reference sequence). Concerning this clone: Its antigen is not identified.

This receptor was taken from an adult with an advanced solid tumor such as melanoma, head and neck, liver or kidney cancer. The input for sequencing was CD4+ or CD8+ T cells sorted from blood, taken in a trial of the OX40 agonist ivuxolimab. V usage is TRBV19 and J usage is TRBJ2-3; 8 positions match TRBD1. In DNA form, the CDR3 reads TGTGCCAGTAGTATAGACAGGGGGCGAGATACGCAGTATTTT. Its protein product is CASSIDRGRDTQYF.